This is a list of T cell receptor beta chains from one sample in a study of T cell repertoires in cytomegalovirus infection. TCRdb reprocessed the reads via MiXCR and lists one record per CDR3 protein. The sample includes fewer than 850,000 distinct CDR3 sequences, 25% to 30% of them seen just once. Antigens for these TCRs are unknown. The sequences come from cultured CD8+ T cells from PBMCs, collected from culture after CMV antigen stimulation. These receptor sequences come from a human donor in good health (CMV status not recorded). Some clones in this sample may be carry-over from other donors' samples. CDR3s include the opening cysteine and the closing phenylalanine or tryptophan. The D gene is left open where the match is weak. Rows may omit the clone size; those that give it use once, few, many or a size class.

>TRBV6-6|TRBJ2-2|NA|NA
CASSSGPITGELFF
TGTGCCAGCAGTAGCGGACCGATCACCGGGGAGCTGTTTTTT
>TRBV12-3/TRBV12-4|TRBJ2-2|TRBD2|many
CASSFLAGANTGELFF
TGTGCCAGCAGTTTTCTAGCGGGGGCTAACACCGGGGAGCTGTTTTTT
>TRBV3-1|TRBJ1-5|NA|NA
CASSQEGGDQPQHF
TGTGCCAGCAGCCAAGAAGGTGGGGATCAGCCCCAGCATTTT
>TRBV10-3|TRBJ1-4|TRBD1|NA
CATTGQGYEKLFF
TGTGCCACCACGGGACAGGGTTACGAAAAACTGTTTTTT
>TRBV28|TRBJ1-5|NA|NA
CASTDGRGQPQHF
TGTGCCAGCACCGACGGTCGGGGCCAGCCCCAGCATTTT
>TRBV7-2|TRBJ1-6|NA|few
CASSLAGQYDNSPLHF
TGTGCCAGCAGCCTGGCCGGACAGTATGATAATTCACCCCTCCACTTT
>TRBV7-8|TRBJ1-6|NA|many
CASSLRRDSYNSPLHF
TGTGCCAGCAGCTTAAGGCGGGACTCCTATAATTCACCCCTCCACTTT
>TRBV7-6|TRBJ2-7|TRBD2|many
CASSLESGLADSEQYF
TGTGCCAGCAGCTTAGAGTCGGGACTAGCGGACTCTGAGCAGTACTTC
>TRBV7-8|TRBJ2-1|TRBD2|few
CASSPPGGGVTYNEQFF
TGTGCCAGCAGTCCTCCTGGGGGGGGGGTAACCTACAATGAGCAGTTCTTC
>TRBV7-9|TRBJ2-3|NA|few
CASSPLGGGPPDTQYF
TGTGCCAGCAGCCCCCTTGGGGGGGGGCCACCAGATACGCAGTATTTT
>TRBV7-9|TRBJ2-1|NA|few
CASSLGQDEQFF
TGTGCCAGCAGCTTAGGCCAGGATGAGCAGTTCTTC
>TRBV27|TRBJ2-1|NA|NA
CASSSLRGPPGEQFF
TGTGCCAGCAGTTCGCTGCGGGGCCCCCCCGGTGAGCAGTTCTTC
>TRBV7-2|TRBJ2-3|TRBD1|many
CASSLSGQPSTDTQYF
TGTGCCAGCAGCCTTTCGGGACAGCCTAGCACAGATACGCAGTATTTT
>TRBV13|TRBJ1-4|NA|many
CASSLGYGNEKLFF
TGTGCCAGCAGCTTAGGGTACGGGAATGAAAAACTGTTTTTT
>TRBV4-3|TRBJ2-1|NA|few
CASSQDLQLNEQFF
TGCGCCAGCAGCCAAGATCTCCAACTAAATGAGCAGTTCTTC
>TRBV12-3/TRBV12-4|TRBJ1-5|NA|NA
CASSFPGLGNQPQHF
TGTGCCAGCAGTTTCCCGGGTTTGGGCAATCAGCCCCAGCATTTT
>TRBV6-5|TRBJ1-2|NA|few
CASSYSTGPPHGYTF
TGTGCCAGCAGTTACTCGACCGGACCTCCCCATGGCTACACCTTC
>TRBV7-8|TRBJ1-5|NA|many
CASSLEKEDPTFNQPQHF
TGTGCCAGCAGCTTAGAGAAAGAGGACCCGACATTCAATCAGCCCCAGCATTTT
>TRBV12-5|TRBJ2-7|TRBD1|NA
CASGFSGTGVPYEQYF
TGTGCTAGTGGTTTTTCCGGGACAGGGGTCCCCTACGAGCAGTACTTC
>TRBV13|TRBJ1-2|TRBD1|few
CASSLGTGPMGGYTF
TGTGCCAGCAGCTTGGGGACAGGCCCTATGGGGGGCTACACCTTC
>TRBV6-1|TRBJ1-2|NA|NA
CASSEDRPYGYTF
TGTGCCAGCAGTGAAGACAGGCCCTATGGCTACACCTTC
>TRBV7-2|TRBJ1-1|NA|many
CASSLGQLRGHTEAFF
TGTGCCAGCAGCTTAGGTCAATTGAGGGGCCACACTGAAGCTTTCTTT
>TRBV7-2|TRBJ2-5|TRBD1|many
CASSAGTGEETQYF
TGTGCCAGCAGCGCCGGGACAGGGGAAGAGACCCAGTACTTC
>TRBV27|TRBJ2-7|NA|NA
CASRGITQDEQYF
TGTGCCAGCAGGGGCATTACCCAGGACGAGCAGTACTTC
>TRBV7-2|TRBJ1-1|NA|few
CASSLDRRYTEAFF
TGTGCCAGCAGCTTAGACAGGAGGTACACTGAAGCTTTCTTT
>TRBV7-8|TRBJ1-2|NA|many
CASSTGTRDGYTF
TGTGCCAGCAGCACCGGGACGCGGGATGGCTACACCTTC
>TRBV5-1|TRBJ2-2|TRBD1|NA
CASSLVETGTVSTGELFF
TGCGCCAGCAGTTTGGTAGAGACCGGGACAGTCTCTACCGGGGAGCTGTTTTTT
>TRBV12-3/TRBV12-4|TRBJ1-2|NA|few
CASSLWGDHGYTF
TGTGCCAGCAGTTTATGGGGTGACCATGGCTACACCTTC
>TRBV6-1|TRBJ2-4|NA|few
CASSVRQQVSDIQYF
TGTGCCAGCAGTGTCCGACAGCAGGTCTCGGACATTCAGTACTTC
>TRBV7-8|TRBJ2-3|TRBD2|many
CASRLDLAGYDTQYF
TGTGCCAGCAGACTCGATCTAGCGGGGTATGATACGCAGTATTTT
>TRBV6-2/TRBV6-3|TRBJ2-3|TRBD2|few
CASSYGGLADLTDTQYF
TGTGCCAGCAGTTACGGGGGACTAGCGGACCTTACCGATACGCAGTATTTT
>TRBV20-1|TRBJ2-1|TRBD1|NA
CSAATGTVRQFF
TGCAGTGCTGCCACAGGGACAGTTCGGCAGTTCTTC
>TRBV6-2/TRBV6-3|TRBJ2-2|NA|NA
CASSYYARQLNTGELFF
TGTGCCAGCAGTTACTACGCGAGACAGCTGAACACCGGGGAGCTGTTTTTT
>TRBV11-2|TRBJ2-1|TRBD2|NA
CASSPRGGSEFF
TGTGCCAGCAGCCCTCGGGGGGGGAGTGAGTTCTTC
>TRBV9|TRBJ2-1|NA|few
CASSVDDQRPVFLEFF
TGTGCCAGCAGCGTAGATGACCAGCGTCCAGTTTTTTTGGAGTTCTTC
>TRBV18|TRBJ1-5|TRBD1|once
CASSEQGADEIGNQPQHF
TGTGCCAGCTCAGAACAGGGGGCGGACGAAATTGGCAATCAGCCCCAGCATTTT
>TRBV7-6|TRBJ2-3|NA|many
CASSRGTTGFSGTDTQYF
TGTGCCAGCAGCCGAGGTACTACAGGTTTTTCGGGGACAGATACGCAGTATTTT
>TRBV7-2|TRBJ1-5|NA|many
CASSSFAGHLSNQPQHF
TGTGCCAGCAGCTCTTTCGCGGGGCACCTTAGCAATCAGCCCCAGCATTTT
>TRBV20-1|TRBJ2-3|NA|NA
CSATPQGGVQDTQYF
TGCAGTGCCACCCCTCAGGGGGGGGTCCAAGATACGCAGTATTTT
>TRBV6-5|TRBJ2-1|NA|NA
CASSYKLVGEQFF
TGTGCCAGCAGTTATAAGCTAGTTGGCGAGCAGTTCTTC
>TRBV7-9|TRBJ1-1|TRBD1|few
CASSSPTGGNTEAFF
TGTGCCAGCAGCTCACCGACAGGGGGGAACACTGAAGCTTTCTTT
>TRBV7-9|TRBJ2-7|TRBD1|NA
CASSTGDLRGQYF
TGTGCCAGCAGCACAGGGGACCTACGAGGGCAGTACTTC
>TRBV25-1|TRBJ1-1|NA|NA
CASQQGVNTEAFF
TGTGCCAGCCAACAGGGAGTGAACACTGAAGCTTTCTTT
>TRBV11-3|TRBJ2-3|NA|NA
CASSLVLGGDTQYF
TGTGCCAGCAGCTTAGTACTAGGGGGGGATACGCAGTATTTT
>TRBV28|TRBJ1-2|NA|NA
CASSPQGHGYTF
TGTGCCAGCAGTCCACAGGGCCATGGCTACACCTTC
>TRBV24-1|TRBJ2-5|TRBD2|NA
CATSDHSGDANPSSPRTQYF
TGTGCCACCAGTGATCATAGCGGGGACGCCAACCCGTCCTCCCCACGGACCCAGTACTTC
>TRBV4-3|TRBJ1-4|TRBD1|NA
CASSPGTALNLFF
TGCGCCAGCAGCCCTGGGACAGCGTTGAATCTGTTTTTT
>TRBV25-1|TRBJ1-2|NA|few
CASSEWAADGYTF
TGTGCCAGCAGTGAGTGGGCCGCCGATGGCTACACCTTC
>TRBV12-3/TRBV12-4|TRBJ2-3|NA|NA
CASNFGMEGKYSTDTQYF
TGTGCCAGCAATTTTGGGATGGAGGGGAAATATAGCACAGATACGCAGTATTTT
>TRBV6-1|TRBJ2-7|NA|few
CASSPDPFEYEQYF
TGTGCCAGCAGTCCGGATCCTTTCGAATACGAGCAGTACTTC
>TRBV12-3/TRBV12-4|TRBJ2-6|TRBD1|few
CASSFGTASGAGANVLTF
TGTGCCAGCAGTTTCGGGACAGCCAGTGGCGCTGGGGCCAACGTCCTGACTTTC
>TRBV11-2|TRBJ1-1|NA|NA
CASSRTRAWDLEKETEAFF
TGTGCCAGCAGCCGAACCCGAGCGTGGGACCTGGAAAAAGAGACTGAAGCTTTCTTT
>TRBV20-1|TRBJ2-1|NA|NA
CSAMGSSYNEQFF
TGCAGTGCTATGGGGAGCTCCTACAATGAGCAGTTCTTC
>TRBV7-8|TRBJ2-4|NA|NA
CASSSVDAIQYF
TGTGCCAGCAGCTCCGTAGATGCCATTCAGTACTTC
>TRBV7-6|TRBJ1-1|NA|few
CASSLGLRGGDEAFF
TGTGCCAGCAGCTTAGGCCTGAGGGGGGGTGATGAAGCTTTCTTT
>TRBV27|TRBJ1-4|NA|many
CASSPGRATNEKLFF
TGTGCCAGCAGTCCAGGACGGGCAACTAATGAAAAACTGTTTTTT
>TRBV5-1|TRBJ1-1|NA|NA
CASRSGTGPEAFF
TGCGCCAGCAGGTCGGGGACGGGGCCTGAAGCTTTCTTT
>TRBV6-2/TRBV6-3|TRBJ1-2|NA|NA
CASTQGKGYTF
TGTGCCAGCACACAGGGAAAAGGCTACACCTTC